These 21 T cell receptor beta chains share one sample of origin, sequenced in a study of PD-1 blockade in classical Hodgkin lymphoma. The repertoire was sequenced with immunoSEQ multiplex PCR; TCRdb's copy has only in-frame clones and lacks some. The table lists 40,000 to 45,000 clones, more than 70% of them singletons. Autologous stem cell transplantation was followed by relapse in every patient, and brentuximab vedotin exposure varied. The starting material was peripheral blood mononuclear cells (PBMCs), obtained at baseline. The origin of the receptors is a human donor with classical Hodgkin lymphoma.

The chain employs TRBV5-1 and TRBJ1-1; D ambiguous. Trimming left V 2 bases short and J 8 bases short, with 19 bases between. Germline V CDR1 and CDR2: SGHRS, YFSETQ. The CDR3 contains 15 residues. The CDR3 is CASSFTGSTSKEAFF. The CDR3 DNA reads as TGCGCCAGCAGCTTCACGGGCTCCACTTCCAAGGAAGCTTTCTTT.

This chain uses TRBV4-1 with TRBJ2-7, with D perhaps TRBD2 (6 bases). Per the germline V gene, CDR1 is MGHRA and CDR2 is YSYEKL. The CDR3 consists of 14 residues. The V end was cut by 5 bases, the J end by 4 bases, with 15 bases between. The CDR3 DNA follows: TGCGCCAGCAGCTCGTGGGGGGAGCGTTACGAGCAGTACTTC. This encodes CASSSWGERYEQYF.

The J gene is TRBJ2-7, the V gene TRBV6-1, with D perhaps TRBD2 (6 bases). The V and J ends lost 6 bases and 0 bases respectively, with 15 bases between them. Germline V gene data show CDR1 as MNHNS and CDR2 as SASEGT. This CDR3 is 15 amino acids long. The CDR3 coding sequence is TGTGCCAGCAGAGCCGGGACTGATAGCTCCTACGAGCAGTACTTC. Translation: CASRAGTDSSYEQYF.

V usage is TRBV11-2 and J usage is TRBJ2-5; D possibly matches TRBD1 or TRBD2 (6 bases each). Germline CDR1 SGHAT, CDR2 FQNNGV. V lost 4 bases and J 7 bases, leaving 22 bases between the germline ends. The CDR3 is 16 residues long. CDR3 sequence (DNA): TGTGCCAGCAGCTCCCCCCGGGGGCCCGTTGGTGGGACCCAGTACTTC. It specifies CASSSPRGPVGGTQYF.

The V gene is TRBV9, the J gene TRBJ1-3; D is possibly TRBD1 (5 bases). The CDR3 contains 14 residues. V dropped 4 bases and J dropped 3 bases, with 11 bases sitting between them. The germline V gene has CDR1 SGDLS and CDR2 YYNGEE. This CDR3 is CASSFRVNGNTIYF. CDR3 coding DNA: TGTGCCAGCAGCTTCAGGGTGAATGGAAACACCATATATTTT.

The V gene is TRBV19, the J gene TRBJ2-3; weak D call: TRBD2 (6 bases). V shed 2 bases and J shed 5 bases, with 14 bases lying between them. This CDR3 is 15 amino acids long. Germline CDR1 is LNHDA and CDR2 is SQIVND (reference sequence). CDR3 in amino acids: CASSISLGGVDTQYF. The CDR3 DNA follows: TGTGCCAGTAGTATATCTCTGGGCGGGGTAGATACGCAGTATTTT.

The rearrangement uses TRBV11-2 and TRBJ2-3, with D hard to call. With 5 bases removed from V and 4 bases from J, the gap between germline ends came to 13 bases. Germline values: CDR1 SGHAT, CDR2 FQNNGV. The CDR3 totals 14 residues. The CDR3 loop reads CASSPGALPDTQYF. Here the CDR3 DNA reads TGTGCCAGCAGCCCCGGCGCATTGCCAGATACGCAGTATTTT. The full variable domain, in which reference TRBV11-2 and TRBJ2-3 provide the parts outside the CDR3, is EAGVAQSPRYKIIEKRQSVAFWCNPISGHATLYWYQQILGQGPKLLIQFQNNGVVDDSQLPKDRFSAERLKGVDSTLKIQPAKLEDSAVYLCASSPGALPDTQYFGPGTRLTVL.

This clone was seen once. V and J are TRBV7-2 and TRBJ2-5, with no clear D. The CDR3 is made up of 10 amino acids. Trimming pared 1 base from V and 10 bases from J, leaving 4 bases between. Germline V gene data show CDR1 as SGHTA and CDR2 as FQGNSA. CDR3 in amino acids: CASSLGVQYF. Written as DNA, the CDR3 is TGTGCCAGCAGCTTAGGGGTCCAGTACTTC.

The chain couples TRBV30 to TRBJ2-1; TRBD2 matches at 11 bases. This CDR3 has 16 residues. With V trimmed by 5 bases and J by 8 bases, 14 bases remained unmatched. Per germline, CDR1 GTSNPN and CDR2 SVGIG (reference sequence). CDR3 protein: CAWGISGGGLGDEQFF. The DNA for the CDR3 is TGTGCCTGGGGAATTAGCGGGGGGGGACTTGGCGATGAGCAGTTCTTC.

The gene calls are TRBV23-1 and TRBJ2-7, with D possibly matching TRBD2 (5 bases). TRBV23-1 is given ORF status, its function remaining uncertain. The V and J ends lost 3 bases and 2 bases respectively, with 11 bases between them. The CDR3 contains 14 residues. This CDR3 reads CASSHGKEPYEQYF. CDR3 sequence (DNA): TGCGCCAGCAGTCACGGGAAGGAGCCCTACGAGCAGTACTTC.

The V call is TRBV19, the J call TRBJ1-1; 9 positions match TRBD1. This CDR3 comprises 14 residues. V dropped 4 bases and J dropped 3; count of bases not matched to a gene: 3. Germline V lookup: CDR1 LNHDA, CDR2 SQIVND (reference sequence). The DNA of the CDR3 is TGTGCCAGTAGTAGGGACAGGGCCCACACTGAAGCTTTCTTT. The encoded protein is CASSRDRAHTEAFF.

V and J are TRBV18 and TRBJ1-5, with D possibly TRBD1 on 5 matching bases. Trimming removed 3 bases from V and 3 bases from J, with 9 bases in between. This CDR3 has 14 residues. CDR1 is KGHSH and CDR2 is LQKENI in the germline V gene. CDR3 sequence (DNA): TGTGCCAGCTCACCCCCGGACATCAATCAGCCCCAGCATTTT. Protein sequence: CASSPPDINQPQHF.

The gene calls are TRBV2 and TRBJ1-6, with 7 bases identical to TRBD1. The germline V gene has CDR1 SNHLY and CDR2 FYNNEI. The J segment lost 5 bases and the V segment lost 4 bases, leaving 2 bases of the junction unmatched. The CDR3 is made up of 14 amino acids. DNA of the CDR3: TGTGCCAGCAGTGGACAGGGAAATAATTCACCCCTCCACTTT. Translating it yields CASSGQGNNSPLHF.

This clone is deemed medium-sized. V usage is TRBV7-6 and J usage is TRBJ1-1, with D perhaps matching TRBD1 (5 bases). The ends were cut back, 5 bases at V and 1 base at J, with 17 bases in the middle. The CDR3 totals 16 residues. Germline-derived CDR1 and CDR2 are SGHVS and FNYEAQ. CDR3 region: CASSPGTTKGNTEAFF. The CDR3 DNA follows: TGTGCCAGCAGCCCCGGGACCACCAAAGGGAACACTGAAGCTTTCTTT.

This clone was recorded only once. The genes are TRBV29-1 and TRBJ1-2; perhaps TRBD1 as D (6 bases). Looked up from germline, CDR1 is SQVTM and CDR2 is ANQGSEA. The CDR3 has 13 amino acids. V lost 4 bases to trimming and J lost 7 bases, with 16 bases between them. CDR3 nucleotide sequence: TGCAGCGTTGTAGGCGGCAACAGGGTTGGCTACACCTTC. Translation: CSVVGGNRVGYTF.

Only one count was recorded for this clone. The chain is built from TRBV6-5 and TRBJ1-6; 10 bases agree with TRBD1. Germline trimming cut 0 bases from V and 7 bases from J; bases unmatched to any gene: 0. This CDR3 is 15 amino acids long. Germline CDR1 reads MNHEY; CDR2 reads SVGAGI. The CDR3 DNA reads TGTGCCAGCAGTTACTCGGGACAGGGGAATTCACCCCTCCACTTT. Translating it yields CASSYSGQGNSPLHF.

By its share, this clone is medium-sized. The same CDR3 can be traced to other DNA sequences in this sample. The V call is TRBV18, the J call TRBJ1-1, with D uncertain. The germline V and J ends were trimmed by 3 bases and 8 bases, with 16 bases remaining between them. Germline loops: CDR1 KGHSH, CDR2 LQKENI. The CDR3 covers 14 residues. CDR3 sequence reads: CASSPSGRPVEAFF. The DNA of the CDR3 is TGTGCCAGCTCACCGTCCGGCAGGCCCGTGGAAGCTTTCTTT. Drawing the rest from reference TRBV18 and TRBJ1-1, the complete variable domain is NAGVMQNPRHLVRRRGQEARLRCSPMKGHSHVYWYRQLPEEGLKFMVYLQKENIIDESGMPKERFSAEFPKEGPSILRIQQVVRGDSAAYFCASSPSGRPVEAFFGQGTRLTVV.

This chain connects TRBV27 to TRBJ2-3, with D possibly TRBD2 on 6 matching bases. This CDR3 contains 14 residues. Germline CDR1 and CDR2: MNHEY and SMNVEV (reference sequence). V gave up 2 bases and J gave up 2 bases, with 8 bases separating them. CDR3 amino acids: CASSLRGVTDTQYF. For the CDR3, the DNA is TGTGCCAGCAGTTTACGCGGGGTCACAGATACGCAGTATTTT.

This clone has a single count. The chain joins TRBV5-1 to TRBJ1-4; D not certain. The CDR3 is 14 amino acids. Trimming left V 4 bases short and J 5 bases short, with 12 bases between. The germline V gene has CDR1 SGHRS and CDR2 YFSETQ. The CDR3: CASSPGAGNEKLFF. CDR3 in DNA: TGCGCCAGCAGCCCGGGTGCGGGGAATGAAAAACTGTTTTTT. Full variable domain (rest looked up from reference TRBV5-1 and TRBJ1-4): KAGVTQTPRYLIKTRGQQVTLSCSPISGHRSVSWYQQTPGQGLQFLFEYFSETQRNKGNFPGRFSGRQFSNSRSEMNVSTLELGDSALYLCASSPGAGNEKLFFGSGTQLSVL.

Here the CDR3 DNA reads TGTGCCAGCAGCCAAGATTCTTGGCCTCGTATGTCCTACGAGCAGTACTTC. It codes for CASSQDSWPRMSYEQYF. The rearrangement links TRBV14 to TRBJ2-7; no reliable D call. Trimming cost V 0 bases and J 1 base, with 16 bases left between them. The germline V gene has CDR1 SGHDN and CDR2 FVKESK. The CDR3 has 17 residues.

The gene calls are TRBV9 and TRBJ2-2; no clear D gene. The CDR3 contains 13 residues. V was trimmed by 0 bases and J by 6 bases, leaving 6 bases between them. Germline loops: CDR1 SGDLS, CDR2 YYNGEE. CDR3 region: CASSVAGSGELFF. The CDR3 DNA sequence: TGTGCCAGCAGCGTAGCAGGATCCGGGGAGCTGTTTTTT.